One TCR beta chain is described in this entry. The data belong to a study of T cells in localized non-small cell lung cancer. The J segment lost 6 bases and the V segment lost 1 base, leaving 8 bases of the junction unmatched. CDR1 is LNHDA, CDR2 SQIVND, per germline (reference sequence). The CDR3 runs to 16 residues. Libraries were prepared by immunoSEQ multiplex PCR; TCRdb keeps only in-frame clonotypes and omits some of them. This sample carries about 39,000 clones, around 75% of them seen once, and the ten largest clones take around a third. Sequenced material: PBMCs, taken before any cancer treatment. The sequence came from a woman between 35 and 70 years old with stage II squamous cell lung carcinoma. V usage is TRBV19 and J usage is TRBJ1-5, with 8 nucleotides matching TRBD1. Here the CDR3 reads CASSIAGQGGGQPQHF. CDR3 coding DNA: TGTGCCAGTAGTATAGCCGGACAGGGAGGGGGTCAGCCCCAGCATTTT. Based on the CDR3 plus reference TRBV19 and TRBJ1-5, the full variable domain is DGGITQSPKYLFRKEGQNVTLSCEQNLNHDAMYWYRQDPGQGLRLIYYSQIVNDFQKGDIAEGYSVSREKKESFPLTVTSAQKNPTAFYLCASSIAGQGGGQPQHFGDGTRLSIL.